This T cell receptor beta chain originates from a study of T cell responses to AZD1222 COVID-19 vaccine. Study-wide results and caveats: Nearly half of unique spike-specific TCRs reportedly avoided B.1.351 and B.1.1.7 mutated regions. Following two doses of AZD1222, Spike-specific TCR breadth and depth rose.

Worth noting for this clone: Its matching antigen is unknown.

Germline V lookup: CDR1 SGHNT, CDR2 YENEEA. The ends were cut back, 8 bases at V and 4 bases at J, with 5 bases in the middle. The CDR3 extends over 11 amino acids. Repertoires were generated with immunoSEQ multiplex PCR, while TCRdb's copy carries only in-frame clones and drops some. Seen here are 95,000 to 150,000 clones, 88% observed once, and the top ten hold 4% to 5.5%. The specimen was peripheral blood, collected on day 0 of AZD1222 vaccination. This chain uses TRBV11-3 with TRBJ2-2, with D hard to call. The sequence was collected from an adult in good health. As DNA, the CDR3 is TGTGCCAGCGCCCGCACCGGGGAGCTGTTTTTT. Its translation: CASARTGELFF.